A single sample is the source of the 18 T cell receptor beta chains below, sequenced in a study of blood T cell repertoires in COVID-19. The repertoire was sequenced with immunoSEQ multiplex PCR; TCRdb's copy has only in-frame clones and lacks some. The table includes under 150,000 clones, nearly 85% detected once. The material sequenced was PBMCs or T cells enriched from blood (not recorded which). These receptor sequences come from a man between 45 and 60 years old in a cohort exposed to, infected with or recovered from COVID-19 (not recorded which).

V is TRBV14 and J is TRBJ2-1, with 8 bases that match TRBD1. The CDR3 length is 13 residues. Trimming cost V 3 bases and J 9 bases; bases outside gene matches: 4. CDR1 SGHDN and CDR2 FVKESK come from the germline V gene. This CDR3 reads CASSQRQGSEQFF. The CDR3 DNA sequence: TGTGCCAGCAGCCAGCGACAGGGGAGTGAGCAGTTCTTC.

This clone was seen once. The chain carries TRBV6-5 and TRBJ1-2, with a weak D call TRBD1 (6 bases). The CDR3 covers 14 residues. Germline CDR1 and CDR2: MNHEY and SVGAGI. V was pared by 6 bases and J by 4 bases, with 15 bases between. DNA for the CDR3: TGTGCCAGCAGGGGGGCCGCGAACCTCTATGGCTACACCTTC. This translates into CASRGAANLYGYTF.

The chain is built from TRBV5-1 and TRBJ2-5, with 12 nucleotides matching TRBD2. Per the germline V gene, CDR1 is SGHRS and CDR2 is YFSETQ. With 7 bases clipped from V and 4 bases from J, the junction kept 14 bases outside the gene matches. The CDR3 is 17 amino acids. The CDR3: CASGAGTSGFTGETQYF. CDR3 nucleotides: TGCGCCAGCGGCGCCGGGACTAGCGGGTTCACAGGAGAGACCCAGTACTTC.

The V call is TRBV4-3, the J call TRBJ1-2; D perhaps matches TRBD1 (6 bases). The V end was cut by 1 base, the J end by 4 bases, with 10 bases between. CDR3 length equals 14 residues. Per germline, CDR1 LGHNA and CDR2 YSLEER. The chain's CDR3 is CASSQGGGPYGYTF. The DNA for the CDR3 is TGCGCCAGCAGCCAAGGCGGGGGCCCCTATGGCTACACCTTC.

V usage is TRBV28 and J usage is TRBJ2-1; D unresolved. Trimming removed 5 bases from V and 4 bases from J, with 6 bases in between. This CDR3 comprises 12 residues. Germline V gene sequence: CDR1 MDHEN, CDR2 SYDVKM. For the CDR3, the DNA is TGTGCCAGCAGTCTAGGATACAATGAGCAGTTCTTC. It is translated as CASSLGYNEQFF. Variable domain in full (rest from reference TRBV28 and TRBJ2-1): DVKVTQSSRYLVKRTGEKVFLECVQDMDHENMFWYRQDPGLGLRLIYFSYDVKMKEKGDIPEGYSVSREKKERFSLILESASTNQTSMYLCASSLGYNEQFFGPGTRLTVL.

The chain joins TRBV4-1 to TRBJ2-3, with 7 bases lining up with TRBD1. In germline, CDR1 is MGHRA, CDR2 YSYEKL. Unmatched junction bases numbered 4, after V lost 0 bases and J lost 4 bases. The CDR3 runs to 15 residues. CDR3: CASSQEGQVADTQYF. The CDR3 DNA reads TGCGCCAGCAGCCAAGAAGGACAGGTAGCAGATACGCAGTATTTT.

The chain has TRBV4-2 and TRBJ2-1, with 7 bases fitting TRBD2. Germline CDR1 reads LGHNA; CDR2 reads YNFKEQ. Trimming took 0 bases from V and 2 from J; bases not matched to a gene: 4. The CDR3 contains 16 residues. CDR3 sequence (DNA): TGTGCCAGCAGCCAAGATGGGCGGGGGACCTACAATGAGCAGTTCTTC. This sequence encodes CASSQDGRGTYNEQFF.

The V gene is TRBV25-1, the J gene TRBJ2-5; no reliable D call. V gave up 4 bases and J gave up 4 bases, with 4 bases separating them. The CDR3 extends over 11 amino acids. Germline CDR1 MGHDK, CDR2 SYGVNS. CDR3 loop: CASSALETQYF. As DNA, the CDR3 is TGTGCCAGCAGTGCCTTAGAGACCCAGTACTTC.

The CDR3 reads CASSSYGAYGYTF. DNA of the CDR3: TGTGCCAGCAGCTCGTATGGGGCGTATGGCTACACCTTC. The chain links TRBV7-9 to TRBJ1-2; tentative D call: TRBD1 (5 bases). This CDR3 has 13 amino acids. Trimming removed 4 bases at V and 5 bases at J, with 11 bases between. The germline CDR1 and CDR2 sequences are SEHNR and FQNEAQ (reference sequence).

This clone has a single count. The V and J genes are TRBV5-1 and TRBJ2-2; a weak D match, TRBD1 (5 bases). V shed 0 bases and J shed 6 bases, with 6 bases lying between them. Germline V gene lookup returns CDR1 SGHRS and CDR2 YFSETQ. The CDR3 covers 13 residues. For the CDR3, the DNA is TGCGCCAGCAGCTTGGTGGGGCCCGGGGAGCTGTTTTTT. This codes for CASSLVGPGELFF. The whole variable domain, filled in from reference TRBV5-1 and TRBJ2-2, reads KAGVTQTPRYLIKTRGQQVTLSCSPISGHRSVSWYQQTPGQGLQFLFEYFSETQRNKGNFPGRFSGRQFSNSRSEMNVSTLELGDSALYLCASSLVGPGELFFGEGSRLTVL.

The rearrangement uses TRBV7-2 and TRBJ1-2, with D perhaps matching TRBD1 (6 bases). Germline CDR1 is SGHTA and CDR2 is FQGNSA. The V gene lost 9 bases and the J gene lost 7 bases, with 18 bases spanning the gap. The CDR3 totals 13 residues. DNA of the CDR3: TGTGCCAGTAGGGGGGGGCAGGTCGGTGGCTACACCTTC. This sequence encodes CASRGGQVGGYTF.

The J gene is TRBJ2-7, the V gene TRBV7-3, with D unclear. This CDR3 has 15 residues. V was clipped by 0 bases and J by 0 bases, with 9 bases between them. In germline, CDR1 is SGHTA, CDR2 FQGTGA. CDR3 amino acids: CASSLTTSSSYEQYF. For the CDR3, the DNA is TGTGCCAGCAGCTTAACGACTTCCAGCTCCTACGAGCAGTACTTC.

The sample holds a few counts of this clone. The chain combines TRBV2 with TRBJ2-2, with 9 bases that match TRBD2. Germline values: CDR1 SNHLY, CDR2 FYNNEI. V lost 7 bases, J lost 4 bases, and 10 bases stayed unmatched. There are 16 residues in the CDR3. The CDR3, as DNA: TGTGCCAGCACCGAAGGGCGGGAGGGCCTCACCGGGGAGCTGTTTTTT. It is translated as CASTEGREGLTGELFF. The variable domain in full, completed from reference TRBV2 and TRBJ2-2, reads EPEVTQTPSHQVTQMGQEVILRCVPISNHLYFYWYRQILGQKVEFLVSFYNNEISEKSEIFDDQFSVERPDGSNFTLKIRSTKLEDSAMYFCASTEGREGLTGELFFGEGSRLTVL.

The chain joins TRBV7-7 to TRBJ1-3; D ambiguous. CDR1 is SSHAT and CDR2 is FNYEAQ in the germline V gene (reference sequence). The CDR3 loop spans 13 amino acids. The germline V and J ends were trimmed by 3 bases and 8 bases, with 11 bases remaining between them. CDR3 nucleotide sequence: TGTGCCAGCAGCTTCAGTATCGGAGACACCATATATTTT. This encodes CASSFSIGDTIYF.

About this clone: At one end the junction does not follow the germline gene, possibly because of a read error. The same CDR3 can be traced to other DNA sequences in this sample. The CDR3 DNA follows: TGTGCCAGCAGCCAAGTCTCCCACGAGCAGTACTTC. It codes for CASSQVSHEQYF. The chain links TRBV3-1 (or the pseudogene TRBV3-2) to TRBJ2-7; D is undetermined. CDR3 size: 12 residues. The germline V gene has CDR1 LGHDT and CDR2 YNNKEL (reference sequence).

This chain connects TRBV30 to TRBJ2-2; D possibly corresponds to TRBD1 (5 bases). The V gene lost 3 bases and the J gene lost 6 bases, with 8 bases spanning the gap. Germline assignment: CDR1 GTSNPN and CDR2 SVGIG (reference sequence). CDR3 length equals 12 residues. The CDR3 protein is CAWSRVAGELFF. The CDR3 bases are TGTGCCTGGAGCAGGGTGGCCGGGGAGCTGTTTTTT.

The CDR3 nucleotides are TGTGCCAGCAGTTCCCTCTACGAGCAGTACTTC. Protein product: CASSSLYEQYF. This rearrangement joins TRBV12-3 or TRBV12-4 to TRBJ2-7; D call uncertain. V shed 4 bases and J shed 3 bases, with 4 bases lying between them. The CDR3 totals 11 residues.

Only one count was recorded for this clone. The chain combines TRBV2 with TRBJ2-7, with D possibly TRBD1 on 6 matching bases. In germline, CDR1 is SNHLY, CDR2 FYNNEI. Trimming took 8 bases from V and 7 from J, leaving 18 bases between them. This CDR3 has 13 residues. The CDR3 reads CASQRQVPWEQYF. Here the CDR3 DNA reads TGTGCCAGCCAGAGACAGGTCCCCTGGGAGCAGTACTTC.